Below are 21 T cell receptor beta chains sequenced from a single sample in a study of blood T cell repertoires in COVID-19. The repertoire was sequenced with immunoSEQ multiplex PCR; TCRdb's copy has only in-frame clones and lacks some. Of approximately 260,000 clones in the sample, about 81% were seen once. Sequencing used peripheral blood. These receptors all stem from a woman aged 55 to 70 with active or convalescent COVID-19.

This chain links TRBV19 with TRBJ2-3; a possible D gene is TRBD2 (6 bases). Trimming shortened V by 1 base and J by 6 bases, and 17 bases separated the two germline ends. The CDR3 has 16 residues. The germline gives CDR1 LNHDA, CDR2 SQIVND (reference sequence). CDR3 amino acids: CASSIGTTKARDTQYF. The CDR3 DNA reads TGTGCCAGTAGTATAGGGACTACCAAAGCTCGGGATACGCAGTATTTT.

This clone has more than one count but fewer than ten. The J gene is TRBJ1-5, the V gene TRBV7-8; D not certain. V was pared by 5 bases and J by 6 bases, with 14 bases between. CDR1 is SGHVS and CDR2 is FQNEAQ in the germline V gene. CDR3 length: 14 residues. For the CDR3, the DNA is TGTGCCAGCAGCCCGAGGGTGCCAGGTCAGCCCCAGCATTTT. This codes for CASSPRVPGQPQHF.

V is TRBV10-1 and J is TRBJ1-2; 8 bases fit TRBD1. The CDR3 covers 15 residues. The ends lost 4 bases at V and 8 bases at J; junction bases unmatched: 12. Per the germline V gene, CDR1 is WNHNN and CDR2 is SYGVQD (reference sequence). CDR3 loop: CASSGDRTFRGGYTF. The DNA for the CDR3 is TGCGCCAGCAGTGGGGACAGGACCTTCCGTGGGGGCTACACCTTC.

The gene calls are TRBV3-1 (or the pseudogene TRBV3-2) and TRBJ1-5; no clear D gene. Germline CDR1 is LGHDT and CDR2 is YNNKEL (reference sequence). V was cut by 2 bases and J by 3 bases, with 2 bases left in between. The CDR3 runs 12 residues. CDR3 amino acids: CASSQLNQPQHF. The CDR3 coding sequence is TGTGCCAGCAGCCAACTCAATCAGCCCCAGCATTTT.

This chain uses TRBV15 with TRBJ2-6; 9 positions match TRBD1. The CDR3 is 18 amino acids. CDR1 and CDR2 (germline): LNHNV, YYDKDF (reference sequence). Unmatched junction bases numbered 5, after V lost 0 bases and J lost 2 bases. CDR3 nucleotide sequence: TGTGCCACCAGCAGAGATCTCGACAGGGGGGCTGGGGCCAACGTCCTGACTTTC. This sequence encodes CATSRDLDRGAGANVLTF.

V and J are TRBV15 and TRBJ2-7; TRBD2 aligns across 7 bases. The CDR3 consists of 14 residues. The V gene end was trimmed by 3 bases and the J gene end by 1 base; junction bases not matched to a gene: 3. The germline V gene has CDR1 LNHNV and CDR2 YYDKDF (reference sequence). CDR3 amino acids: CATSRAGGSYEQYF. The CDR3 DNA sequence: TGTGCCACCAGCAGGGCCGGGGGGTCCTACGAGCAGTACTTC.

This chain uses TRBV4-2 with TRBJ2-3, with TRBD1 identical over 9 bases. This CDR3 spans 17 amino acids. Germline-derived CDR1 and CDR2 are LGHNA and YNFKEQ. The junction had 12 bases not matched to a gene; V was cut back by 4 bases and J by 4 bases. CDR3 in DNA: TGTGCCAGCAGCCGACAGGGGGGCGGGGAGTCCCCAGATACGCAGTATTTT. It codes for CASSRQGGGESPDTQYF.

The CDR3 coding sequence is TGCGCCAGCAGCTTGGGGGCTATGAGCTCCTACAATGAGCAGTTCTTC. Amino acid sequence: CASSLGAMSSYNEQFF. The J gene is TRBJ2-1, the V gene TRBV5-1; the D is unclear. The CDR3 totals 16 residues. Looked up from germline, CDR1 is SGHRS and CDR2 is YFSETQ. V was clipped by 0 bases and J by 0 bases, with 10 bases between them. Looking up the rest from reference TRBV5-1 and TRBJ2-1 gives the full variable domain: KAGVTQTPRYLIKTRGQQVTLSCSPISGHRSVSWYQQTPGQGLQFLFEYFSETQRNKGNFPGRFSGRQFSNSRSEMNVSTLELGDSALYLCASSLGAMSSYNEQFFGPGTRLTVL.

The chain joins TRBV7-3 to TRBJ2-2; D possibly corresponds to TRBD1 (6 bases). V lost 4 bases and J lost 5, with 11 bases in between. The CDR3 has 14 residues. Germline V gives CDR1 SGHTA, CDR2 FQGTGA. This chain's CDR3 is CASSYLGGTGELFF. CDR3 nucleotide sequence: TGTGCCAGCAGCTACTTAGGGGGAACCGGGGAGCTGTTTTTT.

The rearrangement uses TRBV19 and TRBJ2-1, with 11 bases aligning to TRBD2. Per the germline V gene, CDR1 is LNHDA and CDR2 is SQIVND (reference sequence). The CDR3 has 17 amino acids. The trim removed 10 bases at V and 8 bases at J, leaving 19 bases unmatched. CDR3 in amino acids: CATSEVAGGPKVDEQFF. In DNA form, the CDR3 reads TGTGCCACCTCTGAGGTAGCGGGGGGGCCGAAAGTCGATGAGCAGTTCTTC.

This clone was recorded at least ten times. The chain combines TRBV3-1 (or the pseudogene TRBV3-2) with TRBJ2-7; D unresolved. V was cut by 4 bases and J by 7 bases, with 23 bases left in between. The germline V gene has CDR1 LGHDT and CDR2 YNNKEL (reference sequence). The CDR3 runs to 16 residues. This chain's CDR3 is CASSPSISLVRSEQYF. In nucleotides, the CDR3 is TGTGCCAGCAGCCCAAGCATCTCCCTCGTTCGATCAGAGCAGTACTTC.

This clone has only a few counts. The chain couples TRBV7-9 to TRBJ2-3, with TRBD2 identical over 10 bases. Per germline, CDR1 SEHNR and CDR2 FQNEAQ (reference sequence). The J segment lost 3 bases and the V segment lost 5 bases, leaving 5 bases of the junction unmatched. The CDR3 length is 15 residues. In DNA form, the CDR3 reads TGTGCCAGCAGCCTGGGGGGACTAGCGACAGATACGCAGTATTTT. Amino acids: CASSLGGLATDTQYF.

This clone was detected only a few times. CDR3 in amino acids: CASSLVGGGAPEQFF. CDR3 coding DNA: TGTGCCAGCAGCTTAGTGGGCGGGGGGGCCCCTGAGCAGTTCTTC. The rearrangement links TRBV7-9 to TRBJ2-1; 9 positions match TRBD2. CDR3 length: 15 residues. The V segment lost 1 base and the J segment 9 bases; nucleotides outside the gene matches: 7. Germline V gene lookup returns CDR1 SEHNR and CDR2 FQNEAQ (reference sequence).

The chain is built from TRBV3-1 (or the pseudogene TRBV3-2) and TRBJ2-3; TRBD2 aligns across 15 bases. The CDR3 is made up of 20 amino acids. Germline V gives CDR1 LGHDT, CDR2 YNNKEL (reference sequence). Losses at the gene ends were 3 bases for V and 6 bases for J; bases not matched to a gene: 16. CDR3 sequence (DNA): TGTGCCAGCAGCCACCCCCCGGGACTAGCGGGGGGTCCCGGGGTTGATACGCAGTATTTT. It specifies CASSHPPGLAGGPGVDTQYF.

The CDR3 loop is CASSSLQGGETQYF. CDR3 coding DNA: TGTGCCAGCAGCTCGCTCCAGGGAGGGGAGACCCAGTACTTC. The rearrangement joins TRBV5-4 to TRBJ2-5, with 7 bases identical to TRBD2. The CDR3 contains 14 residues. Trimming removed 3 bases from V and 5 bases from J; junction bases left unmatched: 7. Per germline, CDR1 SGHNT and CDR2 YYREEE (reference sequence).

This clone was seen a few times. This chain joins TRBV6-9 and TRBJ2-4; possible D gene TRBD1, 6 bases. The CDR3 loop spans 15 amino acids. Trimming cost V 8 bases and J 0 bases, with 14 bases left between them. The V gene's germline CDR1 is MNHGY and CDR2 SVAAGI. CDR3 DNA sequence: TGTGCCAGCCCGCGACAGGAACTAGCCAAAAACATTCAGTACTTC. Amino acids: CASPRQELAKNIQYF.

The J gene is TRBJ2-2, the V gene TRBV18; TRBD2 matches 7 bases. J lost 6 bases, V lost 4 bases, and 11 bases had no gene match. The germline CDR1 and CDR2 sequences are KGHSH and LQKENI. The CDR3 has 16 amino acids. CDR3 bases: TGTGCCAGCTCACTCGGACTAGTTTCTCCCGCCGGGGAGCTGTTTTTT. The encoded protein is CASSLGLVSPAGELFF.

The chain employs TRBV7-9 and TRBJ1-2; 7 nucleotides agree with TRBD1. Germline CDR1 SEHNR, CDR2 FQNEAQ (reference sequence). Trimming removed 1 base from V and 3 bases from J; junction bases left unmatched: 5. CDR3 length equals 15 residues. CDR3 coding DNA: TGTGCCAGCAGCTTAGGCGACAGGGACTACTATGGCTACACCTTC. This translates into CASSLGDRDYYGYTF.

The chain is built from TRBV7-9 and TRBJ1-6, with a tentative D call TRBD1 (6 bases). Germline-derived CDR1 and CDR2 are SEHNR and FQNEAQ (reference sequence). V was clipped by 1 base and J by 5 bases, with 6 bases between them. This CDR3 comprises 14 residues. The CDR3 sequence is CASSLDRDNSPLHF. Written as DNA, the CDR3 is TGTGCCAGCAGCTTAGACAGGGATAATTCACCCCTCCACTTT.

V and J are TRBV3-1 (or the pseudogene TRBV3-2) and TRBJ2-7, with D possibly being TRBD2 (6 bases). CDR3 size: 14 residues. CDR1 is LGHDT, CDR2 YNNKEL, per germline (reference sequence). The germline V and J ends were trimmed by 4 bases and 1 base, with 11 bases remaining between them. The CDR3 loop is CASSRDGGSYEQYF. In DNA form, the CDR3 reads TGTGCCAGCAGCCGAGACGGGGGATCCTACGAGCAGTACTTC.

The CDR3 loop reads CASSLAPVNTEAFF. Written as DNA, the CDR3 is TGTGCCAGCAGCTTAGCGCCGGTGAACACTGAAGCTTTCTTT. The rearrangement uses TRBV7-6 and TRBJ1-1, with no clear D. The CDR3 is made up of 14 amino acids. Germline V gene sequence: CDR1 SGHVS, CDR2 FNYEAQ. V lost 0 bases to trimming and J lost 0 bases, with 5 bases between them.